These 7 T cell receptor beta chains originate from one sample sequenced in a study of cytomegalovirus exposure and HLA in healthy donors. The PCR contained 60 Vbeta and 13 Jbeta primers. The method was immunoSEQ multiplex PCR; TCRdb's version includes in-frame clones alone and lacks a portion of them. Seen here are approximately 74,000 clones, 60% to 80% observed once, and the top ten hold around 7.6%. The sequencing input was PBMCs. Receptors were obtained from a man aged 55-75 years in good health and CMV-seropositive.

This clone occurred once. V is TRBV7-5 and J is TRBJ2-3; the table's TRBD1 call for D was not verified on the DNA. TRBV7-5 is an annotated pseudogene. CDR3 length: 18 amino acids. The CDR3 is CARSPGTGGDRNTDTQYF. CDR3 nucleotide sequence: TGTGCCAGAAGCCCCGGGACAGGGGGCGATCGAAACACAGATACGCAGTATTTT.

V usage is TRBV6-5 and J usage is TRBJ1-2, with 7 bases aligning to TRBD1. J was trimmed by 3 bases and V by 7 bases; bases with no gene match: 8. Looked up from germline, CDR1 is MNHEY and CDR2 is SVGAGI. CDR3 length: 14 residues. Here the CDR3 DNA reads TGTGCCAGCAACCGCGAGGGGGCGCACTATGGCTACACCTTC. It translates to CASNREGAHYGYTF.

The chain uses TRBV19 and TRBJ2-6, with unresolved D. The V gene's germline CDR1 is LNHDA and CDR2 SQIVND (reference sequence). CDR3 length equals 15 residues. V was shortened by 1 base and J by 0 bases, with 4 bases between the two germline ends. The CDR3 protein is CASSIAGSGANVLTF. CDR3 in DNA: TGTGCCAGTAGTATAGCGGGCTCTGGGGCCAACGTCCTGACTTTC.

This clone was observed a single time. This chain connects TRBV25-1 to TRBJ1-2; possible D gene TRBD1, 6 bases. CDR1 MGHDK and CDR2 SYGVNS come from the germline V gene. This CDR3 comprises 11 residues. V lost 4 bases, J lost 8 bases, and 8 bases lay in between. The CDR3 DNA reads TGTGCCAGCAGTGCGGGGGGCGGCTACACCTTC. Its protein is CASSAGGGYTF.

The table lists this clone with a few counts. The chain employs TRBV15 and TRBJ2-1; 8 nucleotides align to TRBD2. Germline values: CDR1 LNHNV, CDR2 YYDKDF (reference sequence). The CDR3 runs 14 residues. J gave up 7 bases and V 7 bases, and 9 bases lay outside the gene matches. CDR3 sequence reads: CATTPGGHGNEQFF. CDR3 DNA sequence: TGTGCCACCACCCCGGGGGGGCATGGGAATGAGCAGTTCTTC.

The chain is built from TRBV29-1 and TRBJ1-5; no reliable D call. V was pared by 4 bases and J by 5 bases, with 12 bases between. The CDR3 consists of 13 residues. The V gene's germline CDR1 is SQVTM and CDR2 ANQGSEA. The CDR3 is CSVARARDQPQHF. The CDR3 bases are TGCAGCGTTGCGAGGGCTAGGGATCAGCCCCAGCATTTT.

CDR3 sequence reads: CASSYRRANTEAFF. The CDR3 nucleotides are TGTGCCAGCAGTTATCGCAGGGCGAACACTGAAGCTTTCTTT. This rearrangement joins TRBV6-5 to TRBJ1-1; D is possibly TRBD1 (5 bases). The V gene lost 3 bases and the J gene lost 1 base, with 9 bases spanning the gap. Looked up from germline, CDR1 is MNHEY and CDR2 is SVGAGI. The length of the CDR3 is 14 residues.